This T cell receptor (beta chain) derives from a study of blood T cell repertoires in COVID-19. Losses at the gene ends were 1 base for V and 8 bases for J; bases not matched to a gene: 5. CDR1 and CDR2 (germline): LNHNV, YYDKDF (reference sequence). The CDR3 extends over 15 amino acids. Clones were read by immunoSEQ multiplex PCR, and TCRdb kept only the in-frame ones, dropping some. The table includes 240,000 or so clones, 75% to 90% detected once. The receptor was isolated from a man between 60 and 70 years old who had recovered from COVID-19. Material for sequencing was peripheral blood. V gene TRBV15 combines with J gene TRBJ1-4; the match to TRBD1 covers 9 bases. DNA of the CDR3: TGTGCCACCAGCAGAGCCCGACAGGGGGGCGAAAAACTGTTTTTT. Translating it yields CATSRARQGGEKLFF.